This T cell receptor beta chain comes out of a study of technical replicates of blood from several donors. CDR1 and CDR2 from the germline V gene are SGHVS and FNYEAQ. The CDR3 totals 12 residues. Trimming left V 1 base short and J 5 bases short, with 5 bases between. Only in-frame clones appear in the TCRdb table, and some are missing; sequencing was by immunoSEQ multiplex PCR. The table shows about 56,000 clones, with roughly 95% occurring only once. The origin of this receptor is a human donor in good health. Some clones in this sample may be carry-over from other donors' samples. This chain connects TRBV7-6 to TRBJ2-5; no firm D call. The source material was PBMCs. CDR3 nucleotide sequence: TGTGCCAGCAGCTTAGACTCGGAGACCCAGTACTTC. It specifies CASSLDSETQYF.